This T cell receptor beta chain was recovered during a study of cytotoxic CD8 clonotypes in ibrutinib-treated CLL. Study as a whole: Sample averages reached 255,043 productive templates and tens of thousands of productive rearrangements.

General study results and limits: Researchers report that baseline clonality outpaced age-matched healthy donors and tracked circulating CD8+ T-cell counts. Elevated clonality accompanied ibrutinib response, with a return toward baseline values at progression.

On this clone itself: Its antigen remains unidentified.

Clones were read by immunoSEQ multiplex PCR, and TCRdb kept only the in-frame ones, dropping some. Counted here are approximately 23,000 clones, about three quarters occurring once; the ten biggest clones make up about 7.2%. Germline V lookup: CDR1 MNHEY, CDR2 SMNVEV (reference sequence). V gave up 6 bases and J gave up 0 bases, with 14 bases separating them. CDR3 size: 16 residues. The material sequenced was PBMCs, taken before ibrutinib treatment. V gene TRBV27 combines with J gene TRBJ1-4; a possible D gene is TRBD1 (5 bases). This receptor was identified in a human donor with chronic lymphocytic leukemia. In DNA form, the CDR3 reads TGTGCCAGCAGGGGACCCTTTGCTGCAACTAATGAAAAACTGTTTTTT. This sequence encodes CASRGPFAATNEKLFF.